This record looks at one T cell receptor (beta chain) sequence and its context. The data belong to a study of cytomegalovirus exposure and HLA in healthy donors. CDR1 is LNHDA and CDR2 is SQIVND in the germline V gene (reference sequence). CDR3 length equals 14 residues. Trimming cost V 5 bases and J 3 bases, with 13 bases left between them. Vbeta (60) and Jbeta (13) primers were used in the PCR. Sequenced by immunoSEQ multiplex PCR; TCRdb stores in-frame clones only, minus some. Of some 150,000 clones in the sample, 80% were seen once. Sequenced sample: PBMCs. The chain uses TRBV19 and TRBJ1-2, with D perhaps TRBD1 (5 bases). The sequence derives from a man in his forties or fifties in good health and CMV-seropositive. The CDR3 DNA reads TGTGCCAGTAGTTTGATAGACAGCTACTATGGCTACACCTTC. It encodes CASSLIDSYYGYTF.